One and the same sample provided the 10 T cell receptor beta chains below, sequenced in a study of blood T cells in healthy people across ages. The use of a sample-barcoded 5' primer and a J-beta primer mix characterized a second PCR of roughly 6 to 11 cycles. One entry per CDR3 protein, called by TCRdb with MiXCR from the 5' RACE reads. The sample carries roughly 900,000 distinct CDR3 sequences, 29% recorded once. Sequences were obtained from blood. These receptors were taken from a woman of 80 years or more in good health.

For this clonotype: An end of the junction differs from the germline gene, which may be a read error. The V gene is TRBV7-2, the J gene TRBJ1-5, with D perhaps matching TRBD1 (6 bases). The CDR3 totals 12 residues. Germline-derived CDR1 and CDR2 are SGHTA and FQGNSA. The CDR3 sequence: CPSSVQGQPQHF. CDR3 bases: TGTCCCAGCAGCGTACAGGGCCAGCCCCAGCATTTT.

This clonotype has ten or more counts. V and J are TRBV24-1 and TRBJ1-2, with no clear D. The CDR3 consists of 12 residues. Germline V gene lookup returns CDR1 KGHDR and CDR2 SFDVKD. Trimming shortened V by 3 bases and J by 8 bases, and 9 bases separated the two germline ends. The CDR3 DNA sequence: TGTGCCACCAGTGATCCCCTTGAAGGCTACACCTTC. The encoded protein is CATSDPLEGYTF.

This clonotype was counted a few times. The chain links TRBV20-1 to TRBJ1-4; 7 nucleotides align to TRBD1. With 0 bases clipped from V and 4 bases from J, the junction kept 5 bases outside the gene matches. This CDR3 comprises 15 residues. Germline V gene data show CDR1 as DFQATT and CDR2 as SNEGSKA (reference sequence). The CDR3 protein is CSARDGGQVNEKLFF. CDR3 bases: TGCAGTGCTAGAGATGGTGGACAGGTTAATGAAAAACTGTTTTTT.

This clonotype is a singleton in its sample. This chain links TRBV20-1 with TRBJ2-5; 8 bases agree with TRBD1. There are 16 residues in the CDR3. Germline CDR1 and CDR2: DFQATT and SNEGSKA (reference sequence). The V segment lost 1 base and the J segment 2 bases; nucleotides outside the gene matches: 9. CDR3 DNA sequence: TGCAGTGCTAGAGTGGGGGGAGGACAGGGACAAGAGACCCAGTACTTC. This codes for CSARVGGGQGQETQYF.

As concerns this clonotype: Compared with germline, one end of the junction differs, possibly owing to a read error. This CDR3 is CGASDRANYGYTF. As DNA, the CDR3 is TGCGGTGCTAGTGATAGGGCTAACTATGGCTACACCTTC. This chain joins TRBV20-1 and TRBJ1-2; unclear D gene. The CDR3 is 13 amino acids. CDR1 and CDR2 (germline): DFQATT, SNEGSKA (reference sequence).

This chain connects TRBV24-1 to TRBJ2-3; D assignment may be TRBD1 or TRBD2 (5 bases each). Germline assignment: CDR1 KGHDR and CDR2 SFDVKD. The CDR3 sequence is 16 residues long. Trimming shortened V by 5 bases and J by 6 bases, and 20 bases separated the two germline ends. Here the CDR3 reads CATSGPGRPASDTQYF. The CDR3 DNA reads TGTGCCACCAGTGGCCCGGGACGGCCCGCGTCGGATACGCAGTATTTT.

Notes on this clonotype: A much larger clone lies one base from this, so it may be a read error. This rearrangement joins TRBV6-4 to TRBJ2-7, with D tentatively TRBD2 (6 bases). The germline V gene has CDR1 MRHNA and CDR2 SNTAGT. The CDR3 sequence is 15 residues long. V was pared by 0 bases and J by 7 bases, with 16 bases between. The chain's CDR3 is CASSDSGGFYNEQYF. DNA for the CDR3: TGTGCCAGCAGTGACTCCGGGGGATTCTACAATGAGCAGTACTTC.

This clonotype was picked up many times. The rearrangement links TRBV5-1 to TRBJ2-5, with 8 positions matching TRBD2. This CDR3 region has 15 residues. The germline gives CDR1 SGHRS, CDR2 YFSETQ. Trimming at V came to 3 bases and at J to 7 bases, leaving 11 bases not matched to a gene. The CDR3 DNA is TGCGCCAGCAGCTCCGGGGGGGGACCCTCAAGGACCCAGTACTTC. As protein: CASSSGGGPSRTQYF.

This clonotype was seen repeatedly, ten times or more. The V and J genes are TRBV9 and TRBJ2-1; D gene unclear. The CDR3 sequence is 12 residues long. From germline, CDR1 is SGDLS and CDR2 YYNGEE. The V and J ends lost 2 bases and 9 bases respectively, with 9 bases between them. The CDR3 sequence: CASSVEFGEQFF. Here the CDR3 DNA reads TGTGCCAGCAGCGTGGAATTTGGTGAGCAGTTCTTC.

The gene calls are TRBV7-9 and TRBJ1-5; 7 nucleotides match TRBD1. CDR3 length: 15 amino acids. Germline CDR1 SEHNR, CDR2 FQNEAQ (reference sequence). J was trimmed by 3 bases and V by 1 base; bases with no gene match: 3. The CDR3 bases are TGTGCCAGCAGCTTAGGGGACAGCCACAATCAGCCCCAGCATTTT. This codes for CASSLGDSHNQPQHF.